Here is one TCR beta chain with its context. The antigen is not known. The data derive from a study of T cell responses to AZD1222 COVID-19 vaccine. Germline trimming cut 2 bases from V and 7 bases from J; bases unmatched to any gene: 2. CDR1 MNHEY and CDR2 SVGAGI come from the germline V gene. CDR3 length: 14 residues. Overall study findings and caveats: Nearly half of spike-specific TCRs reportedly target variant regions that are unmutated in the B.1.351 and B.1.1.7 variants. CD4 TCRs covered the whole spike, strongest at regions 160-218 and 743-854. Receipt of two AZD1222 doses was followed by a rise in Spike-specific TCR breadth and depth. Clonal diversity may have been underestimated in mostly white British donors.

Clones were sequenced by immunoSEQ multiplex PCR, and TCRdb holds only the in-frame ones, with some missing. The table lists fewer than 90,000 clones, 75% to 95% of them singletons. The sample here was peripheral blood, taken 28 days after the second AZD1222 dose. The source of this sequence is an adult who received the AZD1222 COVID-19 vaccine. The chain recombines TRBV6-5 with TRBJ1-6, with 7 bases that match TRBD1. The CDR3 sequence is CASSYGQENSPLHF. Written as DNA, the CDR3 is TGTGCCAGCAGTTACGGACAGGAAAATTCACCCCTCCACTTT.